Each of the 22 T cell receptor beta chains below was sequenced from the same sample in a study of blood T cell repertoires in COVID-19. The assay was immunoSEQ multiplex PCR, and TCRdb's table has in-frame clones only and misses some. The sample shows nearly 95,000 clones, more than 75% of them seen only once. Sequenced material: peripheral blood. These receptors were collected from a woman of 80 years or more with acute or convalescent COVID-19.

This clone was detected only once. The chain employs TRBV7-2 and TRBJ1-2; the match to TRBD1 covers 9 bases. Germline V CDR1 and CDR2: SGHTA, FQGNSA. The CDR3 contains 13 residues. V was pared by 3 bases and J by 7 bases, with 3 bases of the junction left unmatched. The CDR3 nucleotides read TGTGCCAGCAGCTTGGGACAGGGATCTGGCTACACCTTC. As protein: CASSLGQGSGYTF.

The V call is TRBV25-1, the J call TRBJ1-4, with 7 bases identical to TRBD1. CDR3 length: 15 amino acids. Germline V gene data show CDR1 as MGHDK and CDR2 as SYGVNS. V lost 7 bases to trimming and J lost 7 bases; unmatched junction nucleotides: 12. CDR3 sequence: CASIEGFPGGEKLFF. CDR3 coding DNA: TGTGCCAGCATCGAGGGTTTCCCAGGGGGTGAAAAACTGTTTTTT.

V gene TRBV19 combines with J gene TRBJ2-2, with 9 bases fitting TRBD1. Unmatched junction bases numbered 6, after V lost 4 bases and J lost 6 bases. Germline V gives CDR1 LNHDA, CDR2 SQIVND (reference sequence). This CDR3 contains 15 residues. DNA for the CDR3: TGTGCCAGTAGTAAATGGGGACAGGGCTCCGGGGAGCTGTTTTTT. Encoded protein: CASSKWGQGSGELFF. Looking up the rest from reference TRBV19 and TRBJ2-2 gives the full variable domain: DGGITQSPKYLFRKEGQNVTLSCEQNLNHDAMYWYRQDPGQGLRLIYYSQIVNDFQKGDIAEGYSVSREKKESFPLTVTSAQKNPTAFYLCASSKWGQGSGELFFGEGSRLTVL.

The V gene is TRBV6-5, the J gene TRBJ1-2, with D possibly being TRBD1 (5 bases). CDR3 size: 13 residues. The V gene's germline CDR1 is MNHEY and CDR2 SVGAGI. V gave up 6 bases and J gave up 8 bases, with 16 bases separating them. In DNA, the CDR3 is TGTGCCAGCAGCCCGAGGCAGGGCCAAGGCTACACCTTC. The encoded protein is CASSPRQGQGYTF.

This sequence joins TRBV10-3 and TRBJ2-5; 9 bases are a match to TRBD2. Germline V gene sequence: CDR1 ENHRY, CDR2 SYGVKD. Trimming cost V 6 bases and J 3 bases; bases outside gene matches: 8. This CDR3 has 15 residues. This CDR3 reads CAISEETSGKETQYF. The CDR3 region has the DNA TGTGCCATCAGCGAAGAGACTAGCGGAAAAGAGACCCAGTACTTC.

The chain joins TRBV20-1 to TRBJ2-3; 14 nucleotides match TRBD2. This CDR3 has 17 amino acids. Per the germline V gene, CDR1 is DFQATT and CDR2 is SNEGSKA (reference sequence). The V gene end was trimmed by 3 bases and the J gene end by 1 base; junction bases not matched to a gene: 6. CDR3 DNA: TGCAGTGCTAGTTGGACTAGCGGGAGGAGGGGCACAGATACGCAGTATTTT. Encoded protein: CSASWTSGRRGTDTQYF.

The gene calls are TRBV19 and TRBJ2-1; possible D gene TRBD2, 6 bases. The CDR3 totals 14 residues. Trimming stripped 5 bases from V and 3 bases from J, with 11 bases between. The germline CDR1 and CDR2 sequences are LNHDA and SQIVND (reference sequence). The CDR3 coding sequence is TGTGCCAGTAGTTTATGGGGGGACTACAATGAGCAGTTCTTC. Protein sequence: CASSLWGDYNEQFF.

The genes are TRBV7-2 and TRBJ2-2; TRBD2 agrees at 12 bases. The V gene end was trimmed by 7 bases and the J gene end by 7 bases; junction bases not matched to a gene: 13. Germline V lookup: CDR1 SGHTA, CDR2 FQGNSA. This CDR3 spans 17 amino acids. The CDR3 here is CASNPTLLAGGNGELFF. The CDR3 region has the DNA TGTGCCAGCAACCCGACTCTCCTAGCGGGAGGGAACGGGGAGCTGTTTTTT. The whole variable domain, filled in from reference TRBV7-2 and TRBJ2-2, reads GAGVSQSPSNKVTEKGKDVELRCDPISGHTALYWYRQSLGQGLEFLIYFQGNSAPDKSGLPSDRFSAERTGGSVSTLTIQRTQQEDSAVYLCASNPTLLAGGNGELFFGEGSRLTVL.

The V call is TRBV9, the J call TRBJ1-1; tentative D call: TRBD1 (6 bases). The germline V gene encodes CDR1 SGDLS and CDR2 YYNGEE. V was clipped by 3 bases and J by 2 bases, with 14 bases between them. This CDR3 comprises 15 residues. The CDR3 loop is CASSATGMGNTEAFF. CDR3 DNA: TGTGCCAGCAGCGCCACAGGGATGGGAAACACTGAAGCTTTCTTT.

The rearrangement joins TRBV7-3 to TRBJ1-2; TRBD1 is a possible D gene (6 bases). The CDR3 covers 13 residues. Trimming removed 5 bases from V and 8 bases from J, with 15 bases in between. Germline CDR1 SGHTA, CDR2 FQGTGA. CDR3: CASSPTGIKGYTF. CDR3 coding DNA: TGTGCCAGCAGCCCCACAGGGATCAAGGGCTACACCTTC.

The V and J genes are TRBV7-2 and TRBJ2-7, with D possibly TRBD2 on 6 matching bases. Germline V CDR1 and CDR2: SGHTA, FQGNSA. There are 12 residues in the CDR3. Between the trimmed V and J ends, which lost 4 bases and 7 bases, there was a span of 11 bases. The CDR3 DNA is TGTGCCAGCAGCTCCCCTGGGGGGGAGCAGTACTTC. Its translation is CASSSPGGEQYF.

J is TRBJ2-5 and V is TRBV3-1 (or the pseudogene TRBV3-2), with 8 bases identical to TRBD2. The CDR3 has 17 amino acids. CDR1 LGHDT and CDR2 YNNKEL come from the germline V gene (reference sequence). Trimming cost V 4 bases and J 5 bases; bases outside gene matches: 15. As DNA, the CDR3 is TGTGCCAGCAGCCTCCCGAAGTTCGGGGGGGGTTTGGAGACCCAGTACTTC. As protein: CASSLPKFGGGLETQYF.

V and J are TRBV19 and TRBJ1-6; D may be TRBD1 (5 bases). Trimming left V 7 bases short and J 9 bases short, with 13 bases between. The CDR3 is made up of 13 amino acids. Germline CDR1 reads LNHDA; CDR2 reads SQIVND (reference sequence). CDR3 in amino acids: CASNRRGSSPLHF. CDR3 coding DNA: TGTGCCAGTAACCGGAGGGGCTCTTCACCCCTCCACTTT.

The gene calls are TRBV30 and TRBJ2-5; TRBD2 is a possible D gene (6 bases). The germline V gene encodes CDR1 GTSNPN and CDR2 SVGIG (reference sequence). V was trimmed by 4 bases and J by 5 bases, leaving 17 bases between them. The CDR3 spans 14 residues. The CDR3 sequence is CAWTVKGAGETQYF. The CDR3 DNA sequence: TGTGCCTGGACCGTAAAGGGTGCGGGGGAGACCCAGTACTTC.

The genes are TRBV6-6 and TRBJ1-4; 7 nucleotides line up with TRBD1. V lost 4 bases to trimming and J lost 5 bases; unmatched junction nucleotides: 7. The V gene's germline CDR1 is MNHNY and CDR2 SVGAGI (reference sequence). This CDR3 has 15 amino acids. CDR3 loop: CASSSGTAKNEKLFF. The CDR3 DNA reads TGTGCCAGCAGTTCAGGGACAGCCAAAAATGAAAAACTGTTTTTT.

The chain uses TRBV20-1 and TRBJ2-5; D is ambiguous. Looked up from germline, CDR1 is DFQATT and CDR2 is SNEGSKA (reference sequence). V was shortened by 4 bases and J by 2 bases, with 5 bases between the two germline ends. The CDR3 is 11 amino acids. DNA for the CDR3: TGCAGTGCTATACTACAAGAGACCCAGTACTTC. It specifies CSAILQETQYF.

The CDR3 loop reads CASKGGGAAGELFF. CDR3 sequence (DNA): TGTGCCAGCAAAGGCGGGGGGGCGGCCGGGGAGCTGTTTTTT. The rearrangement links TRBV2 to TRBJ2-2; TRBD2 aligns across 9 bases. The length of the CDR3 is 14 residues. The V segment lost 7 bases and the J segment 6 bases; nucleotides outside the gene matches: 6. Germline V gene lookup returns CDR1 SNHLY and CDR2 FYNNEI.

A few counts support this clone. CDR3 protein: CASSSLSQGSGANVLTF. The CDR3, as DNA: TGTGCCAGCAGTTCCCTGAGCCAGGGGAGCGGGGCCAACGTCCTGACTTTC. V and J are TRBV27 and TRBJ2-6; tentatively, D is TRBD1 (6 bases). This CDR3 comprises 17 residues. The V gene lost 4 bases and the J gene lost 4 bases, with 17 bases spanning the gap. Germline V gene lookup returns CDR1 MNHEY and CDR2 SMNVEV (reference sequence).

This clone has just one count. The V call is TRBV7-2, the J call TRBJ2-2; no definite D call. In germline, CDR1 is SGHTA, CDR2 FQGNSA. V dropped 4 bases and J dropped 4 bases, with 7 bases sitting between them. This CDR3 contains 13 residues. The CDR3 nucleotides read TGTGCCAGCAGCTCAAAAGCCACCGGGGAGCTGTTTTTT. Translating gives CASSSKATGELFF.

This sequence joins TRBV9 and TRBJ1-2, with D possibly TRBD1 on 6 matching bases. The V gene lost 4 bases and the J gene lost 6 bases, with 13 bases spanning the gap. Germline V gene sequence: CDR1 SGDLS, CDR2 YYNGEE. This CDR3 comprises 13 residues. As DNA, the CDR3 is TGTGCCAGCAGCCTAGTACCAGGGGATGGCTACACCTTC. The encoded protein is CASSLVPGDGYTF.

This rearrangement joins TRBV19 to TRBJ2-3; TRBD1 aligns across 7 bases. V lost 6 bases to trimming and J lost 4 bases; unmatched junction nucleotides: 4. CDR3 length equals 13 residues. Germline CDR1 reads LNHDA; CDR2 reads SQIVND (reference sequence). The CDR3 protein is CASSTGAADTQYF. CDR3 nucleotides: TGTGCCAGTAGCACAGGGGCGGCAGATACGCAGTATTTT. Full variable domain (outside the CDR3, taken from reference TRBV19 and TRBJ2-3): DGGITQSPKYLFRKEGQNVTLSCEQNLNHDAMYWYRQDPGQGLRLIYYSQIVNDFQKGDIAEGYSVSREKKESFPLTVTSAQKNPTAFYLCASSTGAADTQYFGPGTRLTVL.

The CDR3 DNA follows: TGTGCCAGCAGCCGAGGGGTAGCCTTCTCCACAGATACGCAGTATTTT. Amino acids: CASSRGVAFSTDTQYF. The chain joins TRBV7-8 to TRBJ2-3; D possibly matches TRBD1 or TRBD2 (5 bases each). V shed 5 bases and J shed 2 bases, with 17 bases lying between them. Germline V gives CDR1 SGHVS, CDR2 FQNEAQ. This CDR3 contains 16 residues. Drawing the rest from reference TRBV7-8 and TRBJ2-3, the complete variable domain is GAGVSQSPRYKVAKRGQDVALRCDPISGHVSLFWYQQALGQGPEFLTYFQNEAQLDKSGLPSDRFFAERPEGSVSTLKIQRTQQEDSAVYLCASSRGVAFSTDTQYFGPGTRLTVL.